This T cell receptor (beta chain) emerged from a study of PD-1 blockade in classical Hodgkin lymphoma. Repertoires were generated with immunoSEQ multiplex PCR, while TCRdb's copy carries only in-frame clones and drops some. The data contain 17,000 or so clones, approximately 80% of them singletons. All the patients suffered relapse after autologous stem cell transplantation, and brentuximab vedotin exposure differed. Thawed PBMCs yielded CD4+ T cells through magnetic negative selection. The source material was CD4+ T cells from blood, sampled at baseline. This clonotype was obtained from a human donor with classical Hodgkin lymphoma.

Here the CDR3 reads CASSLTGTYEQYF. The CDR3, as DNA: TGTGCCAGCAGCTTGACAGGGACCTACGAGCAGTACTTC. The gene calls are TRBV25-1 and TRBJ2-7; TRBD1 agrees at 7 bases. Germline V gives CDR1 MGHDK, CDR2 SYGVNS. The CDR3 is made up of 13 amino acids. The V gene end was trimmed by 6 bases and the J gene end by 2 bases; junction bases not matched to a gene: 4.